The clone carrying this T cell receptor (beta chain) showed up many times. Antigen unknown. This record comes from a study of T cell repertoires in cytomegalovirus infection. The wider study: Public TCR beta signature analysis indicated the presence of both CMV infection and matching HLA type. General study points: HLA-C-restricted TCR beta clonotypes specific for CMV led the ex vivo response. Summed frequency of public TCR beta families distinguished CMV carriers with the relevant HLA.

This CDR3 is 13 amino acids long. V was trimmed by 6 bases and J by 4 bases, leaving 9 bases between them. From germline, CDR1 is SGHTA and CDR2 FQGNSA. MiXCR was run by TCRdb on the reads, yielding one entry per CDR3 protein. This sample yields approximately 70,000 distinct CDR3 sequences, of which about 23% are seen a single time; 79% belongs to the top ten. The rearrangement joins TRBV7-2 to TRBJ1-4; D uncertain. The source material was PBMCs, sequenced either directly or after in vitro stimulation (not recorded which). The source is a human donor in good health (CMV status not recorded). Some clones in this sample may be carry-over from other donors' samples. CDR3 amino acids: CASRAIVNEKLFF. The CDR3 DNA follows: TGTGCCAGCAGGGCTATAGTTAATGAAAAACTGTTTTTT.